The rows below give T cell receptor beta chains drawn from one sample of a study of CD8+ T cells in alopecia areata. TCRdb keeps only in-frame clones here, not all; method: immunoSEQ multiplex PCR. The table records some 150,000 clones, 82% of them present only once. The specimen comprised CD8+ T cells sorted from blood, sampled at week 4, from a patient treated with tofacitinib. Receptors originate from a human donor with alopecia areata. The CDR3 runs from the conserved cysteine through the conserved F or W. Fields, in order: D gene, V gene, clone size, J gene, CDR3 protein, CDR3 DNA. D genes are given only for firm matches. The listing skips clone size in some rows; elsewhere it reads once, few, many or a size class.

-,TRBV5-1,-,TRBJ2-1,CASRYISQGGYNEQFF,TGCGCCAGCAGATATATCTCCCAGGGGGGCTACAATGAGCAGTTCTTC
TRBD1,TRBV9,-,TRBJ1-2,CASSGTGANYGYTF,TGTGCCAGCAGCGGGACAGGGGCTAACTATGGCTACACCTTC
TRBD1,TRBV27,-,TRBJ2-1,CASSPPGTGWMNEQFF,TGTGCCAGCAGCCCCCCCGGGACAGGGTGGATGAATGAGCAGTTCTTC
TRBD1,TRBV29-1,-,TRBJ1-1,CSVRQGMNTEAFF,TGCAGCGTGAGACAGGGAATGAACACTGAAGCTTTCTTT
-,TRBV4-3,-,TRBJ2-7,CASSFRGNQNEQYF,TGCGCCAGCAGCTTCAGGGGAAATCAGAACGAGCAGTACTTC
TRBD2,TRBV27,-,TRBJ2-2,CASRGETGELFF,TGTGCCAGCCGGGGGGAAACCGGGGAGCTGTTTTTT
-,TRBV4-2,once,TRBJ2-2,CASSQEEGGAGELFF,TGTGCCAGCAGCCAAGAAGAGGGCGGGGCCGGGGAGCTGTTTTTT
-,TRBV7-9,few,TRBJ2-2,CASRGRTGSTGELFF,TGTGCCAGCAGAGGGAGGACAGGATCTACCGGGGAGCTGTTTTTT
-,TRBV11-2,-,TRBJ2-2,CASSGAGSGELFF,TGTGCCAGCAGCGGGGCGGGTTCCGGGGAGCTGTTTTTT
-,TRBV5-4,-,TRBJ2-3,CASFGDLGGSPSTDTQYF,TGTGCCAGCTTTGGGGATCTAGGGGGGAGCCCTAGCACAGATACGCAGTATTTT
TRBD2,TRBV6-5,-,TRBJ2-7,CASSYGRGREQYF,TGTGCCAGCAGTTACGGGCGGGGGAGAGAGCAGTACTTC
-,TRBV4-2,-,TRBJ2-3,CASSPLTQGDGTDTQYF,TGTGCCAGCAGCCCCCTAACCCAAGGGGATGGCACAGATACGCAGTATTTT
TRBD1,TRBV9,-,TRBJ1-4,CASSVTSGTGDEKLFF,TGTGCCAGCAGCGTAACCTCCGGGACAGGCGATGAAAAACTGTTTTTT
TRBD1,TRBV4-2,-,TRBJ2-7,CASSQIVGTDLYEQYF,TGTGCCAGCAGCCAAATCGTCGGGACAGATCTCTACGAGCAGTACTTC
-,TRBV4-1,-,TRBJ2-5,CASSRQSLQETQYF,TGCGCCAGCAGCCGGCAGAGCCTACAAGAGACCCAGTACTTC
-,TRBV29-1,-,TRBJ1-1,CSVWAATGEAFF,TGCAGCGTTTGGGCCGCGACAGGTGAAGCTTTCTTT
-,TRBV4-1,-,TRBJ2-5,CASSHGQAGSETQYF,TGCGCCAGCAGCCACGGACAGGCGGGGTCGGAGACCCAGTACTTC
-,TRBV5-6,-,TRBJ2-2,CASSLINGELFF,TGTGCCAGCAGCTTGATAAACGGGGAGCTGTTTTTT
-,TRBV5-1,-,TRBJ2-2,CARDTGELFF,TGCGCCAGGGACACCGGGGAGCTGTTTTTT
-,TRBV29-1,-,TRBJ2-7,CSVDRGYEQYF,TGCAGCGTTGACAGGGGATATGAGCAGTACTTC
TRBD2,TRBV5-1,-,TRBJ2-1,CASSMGSGGTNEQFF,TGCGCCAGCAGCATGGGAAGCGGGGGGACGAATGAGCAGTTCTTC
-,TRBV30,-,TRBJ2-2,CAWSVPSRKATGELFF,TGTGCCTGGAGTGTTCCCTCCCGGAAGGCCACCGGGGAGCTGTTTTTT
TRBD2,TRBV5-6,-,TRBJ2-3,CASSSTSGGSDTQYF,TGTGCCAGCAGCTCGACTAGCGGGGGTTCAGATACGCAGTATTTT
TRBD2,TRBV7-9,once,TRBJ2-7,CASSPPTSGVHEQYF,TGTGCCAGCAGCCCACCGACTAGCGGGGTCCACGAGCAGTACTTC
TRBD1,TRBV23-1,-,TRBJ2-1,CASSQQDKDREGYNEQFF,TGCGCCAGCAGTCAACAAGACAAGGACAGGGAAGGCTACAATGAGCAGTTCTTC
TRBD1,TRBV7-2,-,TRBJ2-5,CASSSGGGETQYF,TGTGCCAGCAGCTCAGGGGGCGGAGAGACCCAGTACTTC
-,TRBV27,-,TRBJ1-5,CASSLRSGRGSNQPQHF,TGTGCCAGCAGCTTAAGAAGTGGGAGAGGAAGCAATCAGCCCCAGCATTTT
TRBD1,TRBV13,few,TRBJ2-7,CASSSRDREYEQYF,TGTGCCAGCAGCTCTAGGGACAGGGAGTACGAGCAGTACTTC
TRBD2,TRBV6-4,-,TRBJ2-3,CATVAGDTDTQYF,TGTGCCACCGTAGCGGGGGACACAGATACGCAGTATTTT
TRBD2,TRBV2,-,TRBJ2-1,CASPRTSGVEQFF,TGTGCCAGCCCTAGGACTAGCGGGGTTGAGCAGTTCTTC
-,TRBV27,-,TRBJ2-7,CASSLGRGYEQYF,TGTGCCAGCAGTTTGGGCAGGGGCTACGAGCAGTACTTC
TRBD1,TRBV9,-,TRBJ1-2,CASSAASTGGDYGYTF,TGTGCCAGCAGCGCAGCCTCGACAGGGGGCGACTATGGCTACACCTTC
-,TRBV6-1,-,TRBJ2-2,CASTLRPGELFF,TGTGCCAGCACCCTGAGGCCCGGGGAGCTGTTTTTT
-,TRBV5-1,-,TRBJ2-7,CASSFGDYEQYF,TGCGCCAGCAGCTTTGGGGACTACGAGCAGTACTTC
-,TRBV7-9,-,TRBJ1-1,CASSLGGAILRAEAFF,TGTGCCAGCAGCTTAGGAGGGGCCATCCTTAGGGCTGAAGCTTTCTTT